The rows below give T cell receptor beta chains drawn from one sample of a study of cytotoxic CD8 clonotypes in ibrutinib-treated CLL. Only in-frame clones appear in the TCRdb table, and some are missing; sequencing was by immunoSEQ multiplex PCR. Among about 49,000 clones listed, approximately 51% were seen once. Sequenced material: PBMCs, taken after 12 months of ibrutinib treatment. Receptor source: a human donor with chronic lymphocytic leukemia. Each CDR3 is given with its conserved first and last residue. The order of the fields is clone size, D gene, V gene, J gene, CDR3 DNA, CDR3 protein. A D gene is named only where the DNA matches it firmly. The listing skips clone size in some rows; elsewhere it reads once, few, many or a size class.

once	.	TRBV4-1	TRBJ2-3	TGCGCCAGCAGCCAAGCGGACCGGGAGAGAGATACGCAGTATTTT	CASSQADRERDTQYF
few	TRBD2	TRBV7-7	TRBJ2-5	TGTGCTAGCAGCCGAGCGGGGGCAGAGACCCAGTACTTC	CASSRAGAETQYF
.	TRBD2	TRBV19	TRBJ2-1	TGTGCCAGTAGTATAGGACTAGCGGGAGGGAGCTCCTACAATGAGCAGTTCTTC	CASSIGLAGGSSYNEQFF
.	TRBD1	TRBV5-1	TRBJ2-5	TGCGCCAGCAGCTCGGGCAGGGGACAGGAGACCCAGTACTTC	CASSSGRGQETQYF
once	.	TRBV5-1	TRBJ2-7	TGCGCCAGCAGCCAAAGCTCCTACGAGCAGTACTTC	CASSQSSYEQYF
many	TRBD1	TRBV5-6	TRBJ1-1	TGTGCCAGCAGCCGGACAGGGGATGAGACTGAAGCTTTCTTT	CASSRTGDETEAFF
.	.	TRBV28	TRBJ1-1	TGTGCCAGCAGTTCCTACCCTCGGACGGGGGAGGACACTGAAGCTTTCTTT	CASSSYPRTGEDTEAFF
.	TRBD1	TRBV28	TRBJ1-2	TGTGCCAGCAGTTCCGGGACAGGCTTGGTCTATGGCTACACCTTC	CASSSGTGLVYGYTF
.	.	TRBV7-2	TRBJ2-1	TGTGCCAGCAGCTTACCCCCAGGCTACAATGAGCAGTTCTTC	CASSLPPGYNEQFF
few	.	TRBV5-6	TRBJ1-3	TGTGCCAGCAGCTTAGCGGGCAGGGGCGACTCTGGAAACACCATATATTTT	CASSLAGRGDSGNTIYF
.	TRBD1	TRBV5-6	TRBJ1-1	TGTGCCAGCAGCCCATTAGGACAGGGGAACACTGAAGCTTTCTTT	CASSPLGQGNTEAFF
.	.	TRBV9	TRBJ2-7	TGTGCCAGCAGCGTAGGGGTAGGATCCTACGAGCAGTACTTC	CASSVGVGSYEQYF
.	.	TRBV4-2	TRBJ1-5	TGTGCCAGCAGCCAAGCTACAGGGTATAATCAGCCCCAGCATTTT	CASSQATGYNQPQHF
few	TRBD1	TRBV2	TRBJ1-1	TGTGCCAGCAGCCAGGGGGAGAACACTGAAGCTTTCTTT	CASSQGENTEAFF
few	TRBD1	TRBV28	TRBJ1-4	TGCCTTACGGGGACAGGGTTCGGGGCGAATGAAAAACTGTTTTTT	CLTGTGFGANEKLFF
few	.	TRBV5-8	TRBJ1-3	TGTGCCAGCAGCTTGGGGGCCAGTTTCTCTGGAAACACCATATATTTT	CASSLGASFSGNTIYF
.	TRBD1	TRBV27	TRBJ1-6	TGTGCCAGCAGTACTGACAGGGTCCGGTCACCCCTCCACTTT	CASSTDRVRSPLHF
.	.	TRBV18	TRBJ1-6	TGTGCCAGCTCGCAATCAACAGGGAGGGATTCACCCCTCCACTTT	CASSQSTGRDSPLHF
.	TRBD1	TRBV5-5	TRBJ2-7	TGTGCCAGCAGCAAAGATTGGGACAGGGCGAACGAGCAGTACTTC	CASSKDWDRANEQYF
many	.	TRBV7-9	TRBJ1-1	TGTGCCAGCAGCTTACCCTATTATGAAGCTTTCTTT	CASSLPYYEAFF
.	TRBD1	TRBV29-1	TRBJ1-3	TGCAGCGTTGCAGGGGGAGCAAACACCATATATTTT	CSVAGGANTIYF
few	.	TRBV9	TRBJ1-1	TGTGCCAGCAGCGTTCAGGGTTCGAACACTGAAGCTTTCTTT	CASSVQGSNTEAFF
.	TRBD1	TRBV6-1	TRBJ1-5	TGTGCCAGCAGTGCCATTACCGGGACAGTCCGATATAGCAATCAGCCCCAGCATTTT	CASSAITGTVRYSNQPQHF
.	.	TRBV5-6	TRBJ2-7	TGTGCCAGCAGCTCTTTGCGGGGCCTGCAAAGCTCCTACGAGCAGTACTTC	CASSSLRGLQSSYEQYF
.	.	TRBV19	TRBJ1-2	TGTGCCAGTCGGCGGGAGGCTAACTATGGCTACACCTTC	CASRREANYGYTF
.	.	TRBV19	TRBJ2-5	TGTGCCAGTAGTATCACAGGTCTATACCAAGAGACCCAGTACTTC	CASSITGLYQETQYF
few	.	TRBV27	TRBJ2-3	TGTGCCAGCAGTTTCCAAGATACGCAGTATTTT	CASSFQDTQYF
few	TRBD2	TRBV4-2	TRBJ2-3	TGTGCCAGCAGCCAAGGCGGGACTAGCCCAGATACGCAGTATTTT	CASSQGGTSPDTQYF
.	TRBD1	TRBV6-6	TRBJ2-7	TGTGCCAGCAGTTTCGGGGACAGGGGGCGCGAGCAGTACTTC	CASSFGDRGREQYF
few	TRBD2	TRBV9	TRBJ2-6	TGTGCCAGCAGCGCAACTAGCGAGACCTCTGGGGCCAACGTCCTGACTTTC	CASSATSETSGANVLTF
.	TRBD2	TRBV27	TRBJ2-5	TGTGCCAGTTTCCCTTTCGGACTAGCGGGCCCAGCCCAAGAGACCCAGTACTTC	CASFPFGLAGPAQETQYF
few	.	TRBV7-9	TRBJ2-5	TGTGCCAGCAGCTTACTAGAGACCCAGTACTTC	CASSLLETQYF
.	.	TRBV11-3	TRBJ2-5	TGTGCCAGCAGCCAACAGGGGGGGGAGACCCAGTACTTC	CASSQQGGETQYF
.	.	TRBV18	TRBJ1-1	TGTGCCAGCTCACCGGGGGCCAATAGGGGGAACACTGAAGCTTTCTTT	CASSPGANRGNTEAFF
.	TRBD2	TRBV9	TRBJ2-1	TGTGCCAGCAGCGTCGGACTAGCGGGAGTGTATGAGCAGTTCTTC	CASSVGLAGVYEQFF
.	.	TRBV5-1	TRBJ1-1	TGCGCCAGCAGCTCCGGGTCCATGAACACTGAAGCTTTCTTT	CASSSGSMNTEAFF
few	TRBD1	TRBV6-6	TRBJ1-5	TGTGCCAGCAGTTACTCGGGACAGGGAAGTCAGCCCCAGCATTTT	CASSYSGQGSQPQHF
.	TRBD1	TRBV29-1	TRBJ2-7	TGCAGCGTTGAAGATCCTAACAGGGGCTACGAGCAGTACTTC	CSVEDPNRGYEQYF
few	.	TRBV28	TRBJ1-2	TGTGCCAGCAGTGCGGATAGCAGGGGATCTAAAGATGGCTACACCTTC	CASSADSRGSKDGYTF
few	.	TRBV5-1	TRBJ1-2	TGCGCCAGCAGCTTGGCCGGGGACCTGGCGGAAGGCTACACCTTC	CASSLAGDLAEGYTF
.	TRBD1	TRBV19	TRBJ2-2	TGTGCCAGTACCGGACAGGGGGCACGGGAGCTGTTTTTT	CASTGQGARELFF
many	.	TRBV27	TRBJ2-1	TGTGCCAGCAGGGGAGGTCGCTCCTACAATGAGCAGTTCTTC	CASRGGRSYNEQFF
.	TRBD1	TRBV27	TRBJ1-1	TGTGCCAGCAGTTTGACAGGGTTCACTGAAGCTTTCTTT	CASSLTGFTEAFF
few	TRBD1	TRBV10-3	TRBJ1-2	TGTGCCCTCGGGACAGGGTCGTCTAACTATGGCTACACCTTC	CALGTGSSNYGYTF
.	.	TRBV6-1	TRBJ1-5	TGTGCCAGCAGTGGGGTTCAGGGGAATCAGCCCCAGCATTTT	CASSGVQGNQPQHF
few	.	TRBV29-1	TRBJ2-1	TGCAGCGTTGTCGAGCTAGCATTAAGCTCCTACAATGAGCAGTTCTTC	CSVVELALSSYNEQFF
few	TRBD2	TRBV9	TRBJ2-1	TGTGCCAGCAGCGTAGGGGGACTAGCGGGAGGCCGGGGTGAGCAGTTCTTC	CASSVGGLAGGRGEQFF
.	.	TRBV9	TRBJ2-7	TGTGCCAGCAGCGCCACCCCTTTGGGGCGCGAGCAGTACTTC	CASSATPLGREQYF
.	.	TRBV18	TRBJ1-3	TGTGCCAGCTCAGTACAGGGATTCTCTGGAAACACCATATATTTT	CASSVQGFSGNTIYF